These T cell receptor beta chains were read from a single sample in a study of CD8 T cells in ankylosing spondylitis. In TCRdb, the 5' RACE reads were re-called with MiXCR into one record per CDR3 protein. The profile shows under 35,000 distinct CDR3 sequences, about 6.8% of them singletons. Sequenced input: blood, either unsorted or a sorted T cell fraction (not recorded which). Receptors were obtained from a male donor with ankylosing spondylitis or in good health (not recorded which). Both conserved end residues are part of each CDR3. D genes are given only for firm matches. Where a row states a size, it is once, few, many or the class of an expanded clone; other rows omit it.

>TRBV4-1|TRBJ2-3|.|many
TGCGCCAGCAGCTCGCGCTATCCCCAGGGTAGCACAGATACGCAGTATTTT
CASSSRYPQGSTDTQYF
>TRBV27|TRBJ2-2|TRBD1|few
TGTGCCAGCAGTTCCCCTAACAGGGGGCAGGGTAGCACCGGGGAGCTGTTTTTT
CASSSPNRGQGSTGELFF
>TRBV2|TRBJ1-5|TRBD1|many
TGTGCCAGCAGGAGAGACAGGGGATCTAATCAGCCCCAGCATTTT
CASRRDRGSNQPQHF
>TRBV7-6|TRBJ2-7|TRBD2|many
TGTGCCAGCAGCCTCGGGGGGTACTACGAGCAGTACTTC
CASSLGGYYEQYF
>TRBV4-2|TRBJ1-2|TRBD1|many
TGTGCCAGCTCTTCCGACAGGGGATCCCTCTATGGCTACACCTTC
CASSSDRGSLYGYTF
>TRBV12-3/TRBV12-4|TRBJ2-2|.|many
TGTGCCAGCAGTTTAGAGTTTCGGGAGCTGTTTTTT
CASSLEFRELFF
>TRBV24-1|TRBJ2-7|.|many
TGTGCCACCCTCCCGACAGGATCAAGGACCTACGAGCAGTACTTC
CATLPTGSRTYEQYF
>TRBV19|TRBJ2-3|.|many
TGTGCCAGTAGTCCCGAGGCAGATACGCAGTATTTT
CASSPEADTQYF
>TRBV4-1|TRBJ1-2|.|many
TGCGCCAGCAGCCAAGGGCGGCAGGGCGGGTCTGACTATGGCTACACCTTC
CASSQGRQGGSDYGYTF
>TRBV12-2|TRBJ2-1|.|.
TGTGCAAGTACTCCCTCAGCGGGAGGATCATACAATGAGCAGTTCTTC
CASTPSAGGSYNEQFF
>TRBV15|TRBJ2-3|.|many
TGTGCCACCAGCGAAAACACAGGGTCCACAGATACGCAGTATTTT
CATSENTGSTDTQYF
>TRBV19|TRBJ1-1|TRBD1|many
TGTGCCAGTAGTATTCAGGACAGGGCGGCTTTCTTT
CASSIQDRAAFF
>TRBV7-2|TRBJ2-3|.|many
TGTGCCAGCAGTGTTCTAGCGACAGATACGCAGTATTTT
CASSVLATDTQYF
>TRBV5-1|TRBJ2-5|.|many
TGCGCCAGCAGCTTTTTGCGGGTCGAGGAGACCCAGTACTTC
CASSFLRVEETQYF
>TRBV10-3|TRBJ1-5|TRBD1|many
TGTGCCATCAGTGAGTCCCAGACAGGGGGCAAGGAGCCCCAGCATTTT
CAISESQTGGKEPQHF
>TRBV6-6|TRBJ1-1|.|many
TGTGCCAGCAGCTTAGGTGGGCCTGAAGCTTTCTTT
CASSLGGPEAFF
>TRBV3-1|TRBJ2-7|TRBD2|many
TGTGCCAGCAGTCCTCCGGGACTACAAAACTACGAGCAGTACTTC
CASSPPGLQNYEQYF
>TRBV6-5|TRBJ2-7|TRBD1|many
TGTGCCAGCAGTTACTCGGGACAGGGTAAGGACGAGCAGTACTTC
CASSYSGQGKDEQYF
>TRBV20-1|TRBJ2-1|.|medium-sized
TGCAGTGCTTGGGAAAGTGGGGCGGAGCAGTTCTTC
CSAWESGAEQFF
>TRBV3-1|TRBJ2-1|.|.
TGTGCCAGCCAAAAACTGAGTGAGCAGTTCTTC
CASQKLSEQFF
>TRBV28|TRBJ1-3|TRBD1|.
TGTGTCAGCAGTCCGACAGGGACAACTGGAAACACCAAATATTTT
CVSSPTGTTGNTKYF
>TRBV5-5|TRBJ2-7|.|many
TGTGCCAGCAGCTGGGCTGGTGTGGGCGAGCAGTACTTC
CASSWAGVGEQYF
>TRBV5-1|TRBJ2-1|.|many
TGCGCCAGCAGCTTGGAAGGGCGCGGCGGCAGCTCCTACAATGAGCAGTTCTTC
CASSLEGRGGSSYNEQFF
>TRBV20-1|TRBJ1-5|TRBD1|medium-sized
TGCAGTGCTAGTACGGGAGGGGGCCAGCCCCAGCATTTT
CSASTGGGQPQHF
>TRBV2|TRBJ2-7|.|many
TGTGCCAGCAGTGACGGTCCGTCCTACGAGCAGTACTTC
CASSDGPSYEQYF
>TRBV20-1|TRBJ2-5|.|many
TGCAGTGCTAGACTAGCCCAAAACCAAGAGACCCAGTACTTC
CSARLAQNQETQYF
>TRBV5-1|TRBJ2-7|.|medium-sized
TGCGCCAGCAGCTTCGCCCCGGACACCTCCTACGAGCAGTACTTC
CASSFAPDTSYEQYF
>TRBV6-1|TRBJ2-1|.|few
TGTGCCAGCCATAGCGACCTCTCCTACAATGAGCGGTTCTTC
CASHSDLSYNERFF
>TRBV7-9|TRBJ2-1|.|.
TGTGCCAGCAGCTTAAGACGGGCCGTTAGTGAGCAGTTCTTC
CASSLRRAVSEQFF
>TRBV5-4|TRBJ2-2|.|many
TGTGCCAGCAGCTTGGAGACTACTAACACCGGGGAGCTGTTTTTT
CASSLETTNTGELFF
>TRBV20-1|TRBJ2-7|TRBD1|.
TGCAGTGCTTCCGAGACAGGGTACGGCGAGCAGTACTTC
CSASETGYGEQYF
>TRBV5-1|TRBJ2-7|.|medium-sized
TGCGCCAGCAGCTTGGAATACAGGGCGGTCGACGAGCAGTACTTC
CASSLEYRAVDEQYF
>TRBV7-2|TRBJ2-1|.|.
TGTGCCAGCAGCTTAGAATCCAGGTTTGGCAATGAGCAGTTCTTC
CASSLESRFGNEQFF
>TRBV18|TRBJ2-7|TRBD2|many
TGTGCCAGCTCACCACCGAATCGACTAGCGGGAGAAAATGAGCAGTACTTC
CASSPPNRLAGENEQYF
>TRBV29-1|TRBJ2-5|TRBD2|many
TGCAGCGTTCCGGGACTAGCGGGAGAGACCCAGTACTTC
CSVPGLAGETQYF
>TRBV7-9|TRBJ2-1|.|few
TGTGCCAGCAGCTTGGGCGGGACGGATGAGCAGTTCTTC
CASSLGGTDEQFF
>TRBV4-2|TRBJ2-3|TRBD2|many
TGTGCCAGCAGCCAAGAAGGGGTGCCTAGCGGCAGAAGCACAGATACGCAGTATTTT
CASSQEGVPSGRSTDTQYF